This T cell receptor (beta chain) was profiled in a study of radiotherapy plus CTLA-4 blockade in lung cancer. Study as a whole: Of the patients, roughly 17% showed objective responses and roughly 31% attained disease control. Findings of the study overall: An expansion of tumor-derived TCR clones occurred in blood after radiotherapy plus ipilimumab.

It was focal radiation plus CTLA-4 blockade with ipilimumab that patients with chemo-refractory metastatic non-small-cell lung cancer received. Germline assignment: CDR1 LNHDA and CDR2 SQIVND (reference sequence). The CDR3 sequence is 14 residues long. The V gene lost 4 bases and the J gene lost 7 bases, with 13 bases spanning the gap. Concerning this clone itself: Its specificity is unknown.

Clones were sequenced by immunoSEQ multiplex PCR, and TCRdb holds only the in-frame ones, with some missing. The sample contains some 50,000 clones, 65% to 85% of which appear only once. The clonotype originates from a human donor with non-small cell lung cancer who had a partial response to radiotherapy plus ipilimumab. The source material was peripheral blood, sampled from a patient treated with radiotherapy plus ipilimumab. The J gene is TRBJ1-4, the V gene TRBV19; D might be TRBD1 (5 bases). The CDR3 nucleotides read TGTGCCAGTAGTAGACAGTTGGTTGGTGAAAAACTGTTTTTT. Translating it yields CASSRQLVGEKLFF.